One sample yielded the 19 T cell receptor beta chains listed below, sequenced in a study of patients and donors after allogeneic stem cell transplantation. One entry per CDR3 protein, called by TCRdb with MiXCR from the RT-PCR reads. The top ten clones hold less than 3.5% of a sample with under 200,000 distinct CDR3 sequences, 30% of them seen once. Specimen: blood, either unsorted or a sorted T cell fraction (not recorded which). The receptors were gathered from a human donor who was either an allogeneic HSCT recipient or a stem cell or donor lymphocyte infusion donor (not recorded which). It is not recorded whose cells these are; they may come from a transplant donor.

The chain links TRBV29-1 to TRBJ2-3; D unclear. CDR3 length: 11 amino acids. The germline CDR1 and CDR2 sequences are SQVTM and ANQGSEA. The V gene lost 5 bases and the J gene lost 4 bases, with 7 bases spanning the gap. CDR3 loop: CSVLKPDTQYF. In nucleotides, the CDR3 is TGCAGCGTTCTCAAGCCAGATACGCAGTATTTT.

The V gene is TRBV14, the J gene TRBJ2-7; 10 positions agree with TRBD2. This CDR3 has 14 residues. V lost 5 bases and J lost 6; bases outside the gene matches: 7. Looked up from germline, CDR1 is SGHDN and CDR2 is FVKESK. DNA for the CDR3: TGTGCCAGCAGCTCGCTAGCGGGAGTCGTCGAGCAGTACTTC. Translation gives CASSSLAGVVEQYF.

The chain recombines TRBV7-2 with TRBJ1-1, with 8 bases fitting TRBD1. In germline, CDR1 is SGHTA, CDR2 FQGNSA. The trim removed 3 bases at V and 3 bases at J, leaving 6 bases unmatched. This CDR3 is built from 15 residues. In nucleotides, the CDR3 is TGTGCCAGCAGCTTTCCCAGGGGGCTGGACACTGAAGCTTTCTTT. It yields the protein CASSFPRGLDTEAFF.

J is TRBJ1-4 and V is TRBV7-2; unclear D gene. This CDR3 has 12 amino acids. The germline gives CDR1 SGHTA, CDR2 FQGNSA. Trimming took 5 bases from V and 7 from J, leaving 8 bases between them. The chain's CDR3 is CASSPGSEKLFF. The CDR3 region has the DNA TGTGCCAGCAGCCCGGGCAGTGAAAAACTGTTTTTT.

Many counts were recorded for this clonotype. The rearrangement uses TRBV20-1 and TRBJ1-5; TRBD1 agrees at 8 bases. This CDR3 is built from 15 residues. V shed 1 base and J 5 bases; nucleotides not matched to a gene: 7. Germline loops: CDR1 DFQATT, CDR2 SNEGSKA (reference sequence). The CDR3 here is CSARVEDRGDQPQHF. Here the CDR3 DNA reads TGCAGTGCTAGAGTCGAAGACAGGGGCGATCAGCCCCAGCATTTT.

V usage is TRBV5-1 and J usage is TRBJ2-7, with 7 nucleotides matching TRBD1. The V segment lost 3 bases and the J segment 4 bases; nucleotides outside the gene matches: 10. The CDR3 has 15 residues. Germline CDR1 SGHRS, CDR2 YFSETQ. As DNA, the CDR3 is TGCGCCAGCAGCTGGACAGGTCAGGGTGGGTACGAGCAGTACTTC. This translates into CASSWTGQGGYEQYF.

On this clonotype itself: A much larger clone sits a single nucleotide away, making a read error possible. The CDR3 is CASSLTNTGTEAFF. The DNA for the CDR3 is TGTGCCAGCAGCTTAACGAACACAGGAACTGAAGCTTTCTTT. The rearrangement joins TRBV7-9 to TRBJ1-1, with D possibly matching TRBD1 (5 bases). Germline loops: CDR1 SEHNR, CDR2 FQNEAQ (reference sequence). The CDR3 has 14 residues. Trimming shortened V by 2 bases and J by 5 bases, and 12 bases separated the two germline ends.

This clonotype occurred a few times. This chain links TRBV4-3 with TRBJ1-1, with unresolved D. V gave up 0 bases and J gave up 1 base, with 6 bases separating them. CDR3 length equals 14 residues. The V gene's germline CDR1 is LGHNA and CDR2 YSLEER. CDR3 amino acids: CASSQDWRNTEAFF. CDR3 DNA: TGCGCCAGCAGCCAAGATTGGAGGAACACTGAAGCTTTCTTT.

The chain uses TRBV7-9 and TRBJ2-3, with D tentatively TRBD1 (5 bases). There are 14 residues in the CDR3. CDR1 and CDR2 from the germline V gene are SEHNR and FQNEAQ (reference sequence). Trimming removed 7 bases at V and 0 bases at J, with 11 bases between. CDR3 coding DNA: TGTGCCAGCAAAGGGGCAGTAAGCACAGATACGCAGTATTTT. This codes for CASKGAVSTDTQYF.

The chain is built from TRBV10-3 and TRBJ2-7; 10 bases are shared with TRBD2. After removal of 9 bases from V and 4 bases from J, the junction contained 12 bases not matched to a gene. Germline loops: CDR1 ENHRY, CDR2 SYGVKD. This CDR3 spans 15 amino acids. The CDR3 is CAIKGASGSFYEQYF. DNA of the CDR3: TGTGCCATTAAAGGCGCTAGCGGGAGCTTTTACGAGCAGTACTTC.

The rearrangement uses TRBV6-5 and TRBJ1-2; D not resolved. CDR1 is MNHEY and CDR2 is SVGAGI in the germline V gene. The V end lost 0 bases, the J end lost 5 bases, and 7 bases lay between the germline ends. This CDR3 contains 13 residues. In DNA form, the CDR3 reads TGTGCCAGCAGTTACTCGCAGTTTTATGGCTACACCTTC. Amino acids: CASSYSQFYGYTF.

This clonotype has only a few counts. The CDR3 DNA follows: TGCGCCAGCAGCCAAGATCGGCAGGACATCGGAGGTCTCTCCTATAATTCACCCCTCCACTTT. Its translation is CASSQDRQDIGGLSYNSPLHF. The J gene is TRBJ1-6, the V gene TRBV4-1, with D possibly matching TRBD1 (5 bases). Deletions cut 0 bases from V and 0 bases from J, with 21 bases between. Germline lookup yields CDR1 MGHRA and CDR2 YSYEKL. The CDR3 sequence is 21 residues long.

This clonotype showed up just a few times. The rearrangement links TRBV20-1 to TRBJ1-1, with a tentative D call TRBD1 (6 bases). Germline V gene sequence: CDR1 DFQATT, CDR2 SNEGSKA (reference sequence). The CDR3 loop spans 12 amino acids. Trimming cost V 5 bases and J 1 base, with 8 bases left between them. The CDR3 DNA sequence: TGCAGTGCTGGGACACCGAACACTGAAGCTTTCTTT. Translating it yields CSAGTPNTEAFF.

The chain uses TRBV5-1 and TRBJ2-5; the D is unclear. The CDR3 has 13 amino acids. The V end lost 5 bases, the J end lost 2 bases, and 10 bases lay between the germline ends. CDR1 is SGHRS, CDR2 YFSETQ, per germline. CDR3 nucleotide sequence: TGCGCCAGCAGGGACCCGATGCAAGAGACCCAGTACTTC. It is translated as CASRDPMQETQYF.

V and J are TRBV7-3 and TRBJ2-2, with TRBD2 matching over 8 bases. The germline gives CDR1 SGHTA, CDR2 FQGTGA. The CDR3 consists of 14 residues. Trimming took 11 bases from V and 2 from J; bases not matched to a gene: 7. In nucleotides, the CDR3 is TGTGCCTCTAGGCTAGCGGGTAACACCGGGGAGCTGTTTTTT. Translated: CASRLAGNTGELFF.

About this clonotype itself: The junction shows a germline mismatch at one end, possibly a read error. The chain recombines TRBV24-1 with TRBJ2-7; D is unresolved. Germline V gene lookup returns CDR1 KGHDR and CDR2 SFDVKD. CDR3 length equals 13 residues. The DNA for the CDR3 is TGTGCCACCAGTGACAGGACGGTTCACGAACAGTACTTC. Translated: CATSDRTVHEQYF.

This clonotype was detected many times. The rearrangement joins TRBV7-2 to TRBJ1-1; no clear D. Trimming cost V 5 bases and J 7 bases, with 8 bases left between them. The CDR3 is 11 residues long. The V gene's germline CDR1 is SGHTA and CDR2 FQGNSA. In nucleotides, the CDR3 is TGTGCCAGCAGCCTCCAGGTTGAAGCTTTCTTT. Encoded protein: CASSLQVEAFF.

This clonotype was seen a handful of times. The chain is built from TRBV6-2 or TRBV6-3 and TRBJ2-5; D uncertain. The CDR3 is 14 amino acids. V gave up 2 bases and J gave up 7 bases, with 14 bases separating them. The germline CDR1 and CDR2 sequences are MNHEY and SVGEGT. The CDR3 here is CASSYSLGEGTQYF. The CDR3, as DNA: TGTGCCAGCAGTTACAGCTTAGGCGAAGGGACCCAGTACTTC.

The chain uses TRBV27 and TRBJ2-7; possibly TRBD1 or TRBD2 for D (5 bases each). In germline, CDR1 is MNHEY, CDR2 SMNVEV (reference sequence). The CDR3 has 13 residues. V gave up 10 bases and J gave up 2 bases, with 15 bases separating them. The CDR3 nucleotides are TGTGCCACGTCAGGGACGGAAACCTACGAGCAGTACTTC. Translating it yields CATSGTETYEQYF.